This T cell receptor beta chain was obtained from a study of Ad26.COV2.S vaccination and SARS-CoV-2 variants. Treatment described: approximately 18 received Ad26.COV2.S at low or high dose, single or two shots; 5 received placebo; per-sample allocation not given. Sampling was performed 63 days after the first vaccine or placebo injection. Ad26.COV2.S expressed prefusion-stabilized spike from the original Wuhan strain. Method: immunoSEQ multiplex PCR; TCRdb's copy keeps in-frame clones and lacks some. The profile covers some 350,000 clones, with around 84% appearing a single time and about 3.3% taken by the ten largest. A single count supports this clone. The germline CDR1 and CDR2 sequences are SGHAT and FQNNGV. V lost 5 bases to trimming and J lost 2 bases; unmatched junction nucleotides: 16. The CDR3 loop spans 19 amino acids.

The sample in question was peripheral blood, obtained in a trial of Ad26.COV2.S vaccine versus placebo. The V and J genes are TRBV11-2 and TRBJ2-2; 8 positions agree with TRBD1. This clonotype was obtained from a person between 18 and 65 years old who received the Ad26.COV2.S COVID-19 vaccine or a placebo. DNA for the CDR3: TGTGCCAGCAGCCCCTTGGCGGCAGGGGGCAATTATAACACCGGGGAGCTGTTTTTT. It is translated as CASSPLAAGGNYNTGELFF.